This T cell receptor (beta chain) emerged from a study of T cell changes during pregnancy in multiple sclerosis. Repertoires were generated with immunoSEQ multiplex PCR, while TCRdb's copy carries only in-frame clones and drops some. The sample includes approximately 49,000 clones, 92% of them seen just once. CDR1 is MNHNS and CDR2 is SASEGT in the germline V gene. The V segment lost 6 bases and the J segment 0 bases; nucleotides outside the gene matches: 3. CDR3 length: 14 amino acids. The chain joins TRBV6-1 to TRBJ2-7; 9 bases fit TRBD2. Sequencing used CD4+ T cells from peripheral blood mononuclear cells, obtained in the second trimester of pregnancy. This TCR derives from a female donor in good health, enrolled as a control in a pregnancy study. CDR3: CASRGLASSYEQYF. The DNA for the CDR3 is TGTGCCAGCAGGGGACTAGCTAGCTCCTACGAGCAGTACTTC.